Given below is one T cell receptor beta chain in context. This table comes from immunoSEQ multiplex PCR, and its TCRdb copy is limited to in-frame clones, with some not included. The sample contains 310,000 or so clones, 80% to 95% of which appear only once. The data derive from a study of blood T cell repertoires in COVID-19. Study as a whole: COVID-19 samples, acute and convalescent, were from the United States, Italy and Spain.

The V gene's germline CDR1 is LNHDA and CDR2 SQIVND (reference sequence). Trimming removed 4 bases at V and 2 bases at J, with 9 bases between. This CDR3 spans 15 amino acids. Participants' own reports of clinical history determined their cohort assignment. Recovered status in Cohort 3 required two negative PCRs, clearance, or symptom resolution. The sequenced sample consisted of PBMCs or T cells enriched from blood (not recorded which). This receptor was taken from a woman in her thirties who had recovered from COVID-19. This chain links TRBV19 with TRBJ2-6, with D unresolved. This CDR3 reads CASSSVTTGANVLTF. CDR3 nucleotide sequence: TGTGCCAGTAGTAGCGTAACCACTGGGGCCAACGTCCTGACTTTC.